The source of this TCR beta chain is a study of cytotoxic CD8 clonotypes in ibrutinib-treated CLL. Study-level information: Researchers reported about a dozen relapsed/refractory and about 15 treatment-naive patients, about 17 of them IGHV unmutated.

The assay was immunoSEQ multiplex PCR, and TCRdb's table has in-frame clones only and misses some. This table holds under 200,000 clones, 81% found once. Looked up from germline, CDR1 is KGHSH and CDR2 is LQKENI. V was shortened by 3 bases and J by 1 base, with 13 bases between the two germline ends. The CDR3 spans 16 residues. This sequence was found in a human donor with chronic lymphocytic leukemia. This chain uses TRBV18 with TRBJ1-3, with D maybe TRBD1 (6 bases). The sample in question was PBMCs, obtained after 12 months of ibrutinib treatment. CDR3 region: CASSPVPGVSGNTIYF. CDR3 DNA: TGTGCCAGCTCACCCGTCCCAGGGGTGTCTGGAAACACCATATATTTT.